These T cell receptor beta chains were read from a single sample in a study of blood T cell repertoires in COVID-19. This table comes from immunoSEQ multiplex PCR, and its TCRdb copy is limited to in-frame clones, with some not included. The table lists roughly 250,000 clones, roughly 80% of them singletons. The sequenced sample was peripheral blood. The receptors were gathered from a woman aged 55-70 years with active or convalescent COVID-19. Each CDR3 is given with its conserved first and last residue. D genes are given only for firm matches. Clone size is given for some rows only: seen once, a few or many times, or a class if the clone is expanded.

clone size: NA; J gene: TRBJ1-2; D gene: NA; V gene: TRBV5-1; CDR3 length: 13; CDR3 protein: CASSTQAGSRYTF; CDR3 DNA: TGCGCCAGCAGCACCCAGGCAGGGTCCCGCTACACCTTC
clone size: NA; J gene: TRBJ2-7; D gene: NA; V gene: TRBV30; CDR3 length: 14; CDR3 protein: CAWREPGAHYEQYF; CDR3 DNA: TGTGCCTGGAGGGAGCCGGGAGCCCACTACGAGCAGTACTTC
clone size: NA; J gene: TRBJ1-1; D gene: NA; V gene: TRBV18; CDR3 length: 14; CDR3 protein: CASSPGGSGTEAFF; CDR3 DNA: TGTGCCAGCTCACCAGGGGGGTCGGGGACTGAAGCTTTCTTT
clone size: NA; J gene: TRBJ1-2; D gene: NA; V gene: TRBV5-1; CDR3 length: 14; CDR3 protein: CASSSTGTSYGYTF; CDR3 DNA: TGCGCCAGCAGCTCCACCGGGACAAGTTATGGCTACACCTTC
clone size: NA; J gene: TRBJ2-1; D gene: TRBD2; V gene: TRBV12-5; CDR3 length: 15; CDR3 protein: CASRTSGAIYNEQFF; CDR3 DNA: TGTGCTAGCCGGACTAGCGGGGCTATCTACAATGAGCAGTTCTTC
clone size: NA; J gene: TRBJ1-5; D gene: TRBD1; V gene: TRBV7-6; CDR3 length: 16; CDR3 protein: CASSPRPGGIDQPQHF; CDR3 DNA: TGTGCCAGCAGCCCACGGCCAGGGGGTATCGACCAGCCCCAGCATTTT
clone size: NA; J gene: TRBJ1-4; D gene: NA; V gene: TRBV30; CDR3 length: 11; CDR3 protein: CARYKGEKLFF; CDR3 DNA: TGTGCCAGATATAAGGGGGAAAAACTGTTTTTT
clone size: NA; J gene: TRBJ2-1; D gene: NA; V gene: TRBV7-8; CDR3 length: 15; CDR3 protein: CASSRDDSSYNEQFF; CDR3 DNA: TGTGCCAGCAGCCGAGATGATAGCTCCTACAATGAGCAGTTCTTC
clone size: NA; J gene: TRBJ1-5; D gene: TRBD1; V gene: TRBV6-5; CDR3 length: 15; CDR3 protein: CATSPTGGLNQPQHF; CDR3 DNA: TGTGCCACTTCCCCGACAGGGGGCCTCAATCAGCCCCAGCATTTT
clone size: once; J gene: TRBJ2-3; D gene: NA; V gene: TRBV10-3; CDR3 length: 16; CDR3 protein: CAIRSQRRADRDTQYF; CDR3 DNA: TGTGCCATCAGGTCGCAGCGCAGGGCCGACCGTGATACGCAGTATTTT
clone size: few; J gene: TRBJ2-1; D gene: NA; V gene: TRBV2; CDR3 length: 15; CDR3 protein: CASSYSPSSYNEQFF; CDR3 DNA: TGTGCCAGCAGTTATAGCCCGAGCTCCTACAATGAGCAGTTCTTC
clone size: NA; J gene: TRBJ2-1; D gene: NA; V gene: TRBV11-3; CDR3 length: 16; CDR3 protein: CASSSSGRVAGDEQFF; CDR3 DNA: TGTGCCAGCAGCTCAAGTGGGCGGGTCGCGGGTGATGAGCAGTTCTTC
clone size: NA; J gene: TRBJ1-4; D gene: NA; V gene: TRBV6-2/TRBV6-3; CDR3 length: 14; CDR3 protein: CASSLQGIEEKLFF; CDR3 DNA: TGTGCCAGCAGTTTGCAGGGGATCGAAGAAAAACTGTTTTTT
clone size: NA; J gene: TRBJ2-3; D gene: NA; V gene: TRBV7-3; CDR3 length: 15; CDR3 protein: CASSPRGISTDTQYF; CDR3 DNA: TGTGCCAGCAGCCCTAGAGGTATAAGCACAGATACGCAGTATTTT